The T cell receptor (beta chain) under discussion was sequenced for a study of blood T cell repertoires in COVID-19. TCRdb keeps only in-frame clones here, not all; method: immunoSEQ multiplex PCR. The data contain 250,000 to 300,000 clones, around 85% of them singletons. The receptor comes from a woman aged 30 to 39 with COVID-19, enrolled during active disease. The specimen sequenced was peripheral blood.

CDR3 residues: CASSLVGGGGYTF. The CDR3, as DNA: TGTGCCAGCAGTTTAGTCGGGGGGGGTGGCTACACCTTC. The rearrangement links TRBV28 to TRBJ1-2; TRBD1 might be the D (5 bases). The CDR3 covers 13 residues. Germline V gene lookup returns CDR1 MDHEN and CDR2 SYDVKM. V was cut by 2 bases and J by 7 bases, with 11 bases left in between.